This TCR beta chain was profiled in a study of monozygotic twins with inflammatory bowel disease. General study points: No distinction between different T cell subtypes was possible.

The CDR3 spans 16 residues. Germline V lookup: CDR1 MGHRA, CDR2 YSYEKL. Reprocessing the 5' RACE reads, TCRdb reports a single entry for every CDR3 protein and omits DNA. In total, the table holds nearly 450,000 distinct CDR3 sequences. Turning to this clonotype: As yet, its antigen is unknown.

Per donor there was one draw, yielding a blood sample of roughly 2.6 ml. V gene TRBV4-1 combines with J gene TRBJ2-1. Sequenced input: blood. This receptor was taken from a human donor with ulcerative colitis or Crohn's disease, or a healthy co-twin of an affected twin (not recorded which). The CDR3 sequence is CASSQDWDQTHNEQFF.